The rows below give T cell receptor beta chains drawn from one sample of a study of cytomegalovirus exposure and HLA in healthy donors. Sequencing was performed with immunoSEQ multiplex PCR; in TCRdb, only in-frame clones are kept and a portion is missing. The sample holds about 270,000 clones, roughly 70% seen once. Material for sequencing was PBMCs. The receptor set was obtained from a female donor in good health and CMV-seronegative. Both conserved end residues are part of each CDR3. Fields, in order: V gene, J gene, D gene, clone size, CDR3 DNA, CDR3 protein. The D gene is left open where the match is weak. Size is omitted from some rows. Given values are once, few, many or a class for expanded clones.

V: TRBV11-2; J: TRBJ2-7; D: TRBD2; size: -; DNA: TGTGCCAGCAGCTCGCTTAGCGGGAGGCTGTACGAGCAGTACTTC; CDR3: CASSSLSGRLYEQYF
V: TRBV18; J: TRBJ2-1; D: TRBD2; size: few; DNA: TGTGCCAGCTCACCACAGCGGGGGGGGAACAATGAGCAGTTCTTC; CDR3: CASSPQRGGNNEQFF
V: TRBV4-1; J: TRBJ2-1; D: -; size: -; DNA: TGCGCCAGCAGCCAAGACCAGCGTCGGTTCGGGTCCTCCTACAATGAGCAGTTCTTC; CDR3: CASSQDQRRFGSSYNEQFF
V: TRBV5-6; J: TRBJ2-7; D: -; size: -; DNA: TGTGCCAGCAACTTCGGGACACACTCCTACGAGCAGTACTTC; CDR3: CASNFGTHSYEQYF
V: TRBV7-2; J: TRBJ2-1; D: TRBD2; size: -; DNA: TGTGCCAGCAGCTTAGCTCCTCCTAGCGGGGGGGAGCAGTTCTTC; CDR3: CASSLAPPSGGEQFF
V: TRBV30; J: TRBJ1-1; D: -; size: -; DNA: TGTGCCACCTCGGACACGGGCACTGAAGCTTTCTTT; CDR3: CATSDTGTEAFF
V: TRBV11-2; J: TRBJ1-1; D: -; size: -; DNA: TGTGCCAGCAGCTTAGGAAACTTGAACACTGAAGCTTTCTTT; CDR3: CASSLGNLNTEAFF
V: TRBV7-8; J: TRBJ2-7; D: -; size: -; DNA: TGTGCCAGCAGCTTAACGGACGGGGTGGGAGAGCAGTACTTC; CDR3: CASSLTDGVGEQYF
V: TRBV6-1; J: TRBJ2-6; D: -; size: -; DNA: TGTGCCAGCACCTTACAGGGCTCTGGGGCCAACGTCCTGACTTTC; CDR3: CASTLQGSGANVLTF
V: TRBV7-3; J: TRBJ1-1; D: TRBD1; size: -; DNA: TGTGCCAGCAGCCCTACTGGGACAGGGGACACTGAAGCTTTCTTT; CDR3: CASSPTGTGDTEAFF
V: TRBV18; J: TRBJ2-1; D: -; size: -; DNA: TGTGCCAGCTCACCACCGGTTGGAGATGGTTCCTACAATGAGCAGTTCTTC; CDR3: CASSPPVGDGSYNEQFF
V: TRBV27; J: TRBJ2-7; D: TRBD1; size: -; DNA: TGTGCCAGCAGAGGGGACAGCGCCTACGAGCAGTACTTC; CDR3: CASRGDSAYEQYF
V: TRBV7-9; J: TRBJ2-7; D: -; size: few; DNA: TGTGCCAGCAGCGACGGGGGTCACTACGAGCAGTACTTC; CDR3: CASSDGGHYEQYF
V: TRBV28; J: TRBJ2-1; D: TRBD2; size: once; DNA: TGTGCCAGCAGTTTAAGGGGCCTGGGACTACTAATCCATGAGCAGTTCTTC; CDR3: CASSLRGLGLLIHEQFF
V: TRBV6-1; J: TRBJ2-6; D: -; size: -; DNA: TGTGCCAGCAGTGGTGACACCCACCCTGGGGCCAACGTCCTGACTTTC; CDR3: CASSGDTHPGANVLTF
V: TRBV6-1; J: TRBJ2-1; D: TRBD2; size: -; DNA: TGTGCCAGCAGTGGACCTAGCGGGCTTGGCTCCTACAATGAGCAGTTCTTC; CDR3: CASSGPSGLGSYNEQFF
V: TRBV5-1; J: TRBJ1-2; D: TRBD1; size: -; DNA: TGCGCCAGCAGCTTGGAGGGACAGATTTATAACTATGGCTACACCTTC; CDR3: CASSLEGQIYNYGYTF
V: TRBV7-2; J: TRBJ2-7; D: -; size: -; DNA: TGTGCCAGCAGCGTCTTCGGGAGTTGGGAGCAGTACTTC; CDR3: CASSVFGSWEQYF
V: TRBV7-9; J: TRBJ1-5; D: TRBD1; size: -; DNA: TGTGCCAGCAGCAGAACAGGGGGTGGTGATCAGCCCCAGCATTTT; CDR3: CASSRTGGGDQPQHF
V: TRBV6-1; J: TRBJ2-1; D: TRBD2; size: -; DNA: TGTGCCAGCAGTGAAGGGACTAGCGAGTACTTTCTCTCCTACAATGAGCAGTTCTTC; CDR3: CASSEGTSEYFLSYNEQFF
V: TRBV27; J: TRBJ2-7; D: TRBD2; size: few; DNA: TGTGCCAGCAGCCTCAAAGGGAGCGGGGGATCCTACGAGCAGTACTTC; CDR3: CASSLKGSGGSYEQYF
V: TRBV4-1; J: TRBJ2-5; D: TRBD2; size: -; DNA: TGCGCCAGCAGTTTGAGCGGGAGACGTGTAGAGACCCAGTACTTC; CDR3: CASSLSGRRVETQYF
V: TRBV11-2; J: TRBJ2-3; D: TRBD1; size: -; DNA: TGTGCCAGCAGCTCGAGACAGGGCGCAGATACGCAGTATTTT; CDR3: CASSSRQGADTQYF
V: TRBV12-5; J: TRBJ2-3; D: TRBD1; size: -; DNA: TGTGCTAGTGGTTTGTCAGGGGGCGTCGCCTCCTCTTTT; CDR3: CASGLSGGVASSF
V: TRBV30; J: TRBJ2-1; D: TRBD1; size: -; DNA: TGTGCCTGGAGTATCCAGGGGGCATCCTACAATGAGCAGTTCTTC; CDR3: CAWSIQGASYNEQFF
V: TRBV19; J: TRBJ2-7; D: TRBD2; size: -; DNA: TGTGCCAGTAGTATCACGGGAGGGTCGTCCTACGAGCAGTACTTC; CDR3: CASSITGGSSYEQYF
V: TRBV11-2; J: TRBJ1-3; D: -; size: -; DNA: TGTGCCAGCAGCTTAAGCTGGGAGAACACCATATATTTT; CDR3: CASSLSWENTIYF
V: TRBV6-4; J: TRBJ1-1; D: TRBD1; size: -; DNA: TGTGCCAGCAGCCGGACAGGGGTGGGCACTGAAGCTTTCTTT; CDR3: CASSRTGVGTEAFF
V: TRBV7-9; J: TRBJ1-2; D: TRBD1; size: few; DNA: TGTGCCAGCACCCTCCCCAGGGGGGCTAACTATGGCTACACCTTC; CDR3: CASTLPRGANYGYTF
V: TRBV6-5; J: TRBJ2-7; D: -; size: -; DNA: TGTGCCAGCAGGGGCAGCTCCTACGAGCAGTACTTC; CDR3: CASRGSSYEQYF
V: TRBV7-3; J: TRBJ2-3; D: -; size: -; DNA: TGTGCCAGCAGCTTAAGGGGGGGCAGCACAGATACGCAGTATTTT; CDR3: CASSLRGGSTDTQYF
V: TRBV11-3; J: TRBJ1-1; D: -; size: few; DNA: TGTGCCAGCAGCTTGATAGGGGAGGGATGGGCGAACACTGAAGCTTTCTTT; CDR3: CASSLIGEGWANTEAFF
V: TRBV5-1; J: TRBJ2-3; D: TRBD1; size: once; DNA: TGCGCCAGCAGCTTGGCTAGGACAGGGGGCTTCGTTACGCAGTATTTT; CDR3: CASSLARTGGFVTQYF
V: TRBV7-8; J: TRBJ2-7; D: -; size: -; DNA: TGTGCCAGCAGCTTACAGGGCTACTACGAGCAGTACTTC; CDR3: CASSLQGYYEQYF
V: TRBV7-2; J: TRBJ2-6; D: -; size: few; DNA: TGTGCCAGCAGCTTTACTGGGGCCAACGTCCTGACTTTC; CDR3: CASSFTGANVLTF
V: TRBV18; J: TRBJ1-2; D: -; size: -; DNA: TGTGCCAGCTCACCACTGCAGGGGAGCCCATATGGCTACACCTTC; CDR3: CASSPLQGSPYGYTF
V: TRBV7-9; J: TRBJ1-3; D: TRBD1; size: -; DNA: TGTGCCAGCAGCTTTACAGGGGGATCTGGAAACACCATATATTTT; CDR3: CASSFTGGSGNTIYF
V: TRBV5-1; J: TRBJ2-3; D: TRBD2; size: -; DNA: TGCGCCAGCAGCCGGGGTGGCCAGCGGGAGACGGATACGCAGTATTTT; CDR3: CASSRGGQRETDTQYF
V: TRBV18; J: TRBJ2-2; D: -; size: few; DNA: TGTGCCAGCTCACAAGTCCTCGGGGGAGCCGGGGAGCTGTTTTTT; CDR3: CASSQVLGGAGELFF
V: TRBV30; J: TRBJ2-2; D: TRBD2; size: -; DNA: TGTGCCTGGAGTCGGGTCGGGAGGGTCGGGGAGCTGTTTTTT; CDR3: CAWSRVGRVGELFF
V: TRBV10-3; J: TRBJ2-1; D: TRBD1; size: few; DNA: TGTGCCATCAGTGAGCGGACAGGGAGTTGGAGTGAGCAGTTCTTC; CDR3: CAISERTGSWSEQFF
V: TRBV2; J: TRBJ2-5; D: -; size: -; DNA: TGTGCCAGCGGTCGCAACAGACAAGAGACCCAGTACTTC; CDR3: CASGRNRQETQYF
V: TRBV11-1; J: TRBJ2-7; D: TRBD2; size: -; DNA: TGTGCCAGCAGCGCTGGGACTAGCGGGAGCTACGAGCAGTACTTC; CDR3: CASSAGTSGSYEQYF
V: TRBV5-5; J: TRBJ2-5; D: -; size: few; DNA: TGTGCCAGCAGCCTGGACTACTTCCAAGAGACCCAGTACTTC; CDR3: CASSLDYFQETQYF
V: TRBV9; J: TRBJ2-7; D: -; size: -; DNA: TGTGCCAGCAGCGTAGCCCCAGGGGTCTACGAGCAGTACTTC; CDR3: CASSVAPGVYEQYF
V: TRBV2; J: TRBJ2-7; D: TRBD1; size: -; DNA: TGTGCCAGCCGACCGCGCCCAACCGGGACAGGGTCCTACGAGCAGTACTTC; CDR3: CASRPRPTGTGSYEQYF